A single sample is the source of the 5 T cell receptor beta chains below, sequenced in a study of identical twins. MiXCR was run by TCRdb on the 5' RACE reads, yielding one entry per CDR3 protein. Among approximately 410,000 distinct CDR3 sequences listed, 15% to 20% were seen once. The material sequenced was naive T cells sorted from blood. The receptors shown here come from a man aged 45-60 years in good health.

This clonotype was found many times. The chain recombines TRBV5-1 with TRBJ2-7; D may match TRBD1 or TRBD2 (5 bases each). CDR3 size: 14 residues. V lost 4 bases to trimming and J lost 2 bases, with 13 bases between them. The germline CDR1 and CDR2 sequences are SGHRS and YFSETQ. The CDR3 reads CASSITGRTYEQYF. In nucleotides, the CDR3 is TGCGCCAGCAGCATAACGGGACGGACCTACGAGCAGTACTTC.

V and J are TRBV6-6 and TRBJ2-2; D may be TRBD1 or TRBD2 (5 bases each). The CDR3 loop spans 13 amino acids. With 6 bases removed from V and 8 bases from J, the gap between germline ends came to 13 bases. CDR1 and CDR2 (germline): MNHNY, SVGAGI (reference sequence). As DNA, the CDR3 is TGTGCCAGCAGCCGGGACGGCTCAGGGGAGCTGTTTTTT. Amino acid sequence: CASSRDGSGELFF.

This chain links TRBV5-4 with TRBJ1-1, with 7 bases matching TRBD1. The V segment lost 0 bases and the J segment 6 bases; nucleotides outside the gene matches: 5. The CDR3 covers 14 residues. CDR1 is SGHNT, CDR2 YYREEE, per germline (reference sequence). The CDR3 bases are TGTGCCAGCAGCTTGGACAGGGGAGACCCTGAAGCTTTCTTT. This gives the protein CASSLDRGDPEAFF.

This clonotype came up many times. The rearrangement uses TRBV29-1 and TRBJ2-3; 13 bases map to TRBD2. CDR1 and CDR2 (germline): SQVTM, ANQGSEA. This CDR3 is 16 amino acids long. V shed 7 bases, J shed 4 bases, and the junction held 11 bases outside the gene matches. The CDR3 nucleotides read TGCAGCGCCCGGACTAGCGGGAGTGATCGGTCAGATACGCAGTATTTT. This gives the protein CSARTSGSDRSDTQYF.

Only a few counts were recorded for this clonotype. The gene calls are TRBV27 and TRBJ2-5, with D perhaps being TRBD1 or TRBD2 (5 bases each). The V gene's germline CDR1 is MNHEY and CDR2 SMNVEV (reference sequence). V dropped 5 bases and J dropped 2 bases, with 12 bases sitting between them. The CDR3 spans 14 residues. CDR3 nucleotide sequence: TGTGCCAGCAGTCCCTGGGACGAACAAGAGACCCAGTACTTC. Translation gives CASSPWDEQETQYF.